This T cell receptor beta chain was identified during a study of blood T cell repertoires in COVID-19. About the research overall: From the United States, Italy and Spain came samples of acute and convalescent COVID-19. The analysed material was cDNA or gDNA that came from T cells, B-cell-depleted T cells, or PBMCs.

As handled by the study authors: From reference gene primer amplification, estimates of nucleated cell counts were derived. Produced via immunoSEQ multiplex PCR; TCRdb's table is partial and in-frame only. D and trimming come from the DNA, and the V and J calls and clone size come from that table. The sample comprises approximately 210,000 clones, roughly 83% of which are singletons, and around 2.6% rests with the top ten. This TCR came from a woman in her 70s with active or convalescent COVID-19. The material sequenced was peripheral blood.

CDR3 nucleotides: TGTGCCAGCAGTTTGACAGGGGTAAGCTCCTACGAGCAGTACTTC. This encodes CASSLTGVSSYEQYF. The V and J genes are TRBV28 and TRBJ2-7; 8 bases are shared with TRBD1. The CDR3 loop spans 15 amino acids. Trimming at V came to 3 bases and at J to 0 bases, leaving 4 bases not matched to a gene. Germline CDR1 MDHEN, CDR2 SYDVKM.